Given below is one T cell receptor (beta chain) in context. Data came from immunoSEQ multiplex PCR; TCRdb stores just in-frame clones and leaves some out. In the table there are roughly 400,000 clones, roughly 90% of which are singletons. This specimen belongs to a study of control samples from healthy donors and cancer patients. Sequencing used PBMCs. The TCR sequence derives from a man aged 35 to 55 with head and neck cancer.

CDR3 sequence: CASSKDSARCNQPQHF. The CDR3, as DNA: TGTGCCAGCAGCAAAGATTCCGCCAGGTGCAATCAGCCCCAGCATTTT. The chain combines TRBV21-1 with TRBJ1-5; TRBD1, the table's D call, was not compared with the DNA. TRBV21-1 is a known pseudogene. This CDR3 has 16 amino acids.